A selection of T cell receptor beta chains follows, all from one sample in a study of T-cell memory formation after mild COVID-19. TCRdb reanalysed the 5' RACE reads using MiXCR and keeps one entry per CDR3 protein. The profile shows fewer than 200,000 distinct CDR3 sequences, about an eighth of them singletons. The sequenced sample was PBMCs or a T cell subset sorted from them (not recorded which). The origin of the receptors is a young man who had mild COVID-19 (a few samples of this study predate the infection). Cell type and time point are not known. Both conserved end residues are part of each CDR3. Fields, in order: clone size, CDR3 length, D gene, V gene, J gene, CDR3 DNA, CDR3 protein. The D gene is left open where the match is weak. Clone size is given for some rows only: seen once, a few or many times, or a class if the clone is expanded.

clone size: NA
CDR3 length: 15
D gene: NA
V gene: TRBV4-2
J gene: TRBJ1-1
CDR3 DNA: TGTGCCAGCAGCCAAGACGCGGACGGAGCCTATGAAGCTTTCTTT
CDR3 protein: CASSQDADGAYEAFF

clone size: NA
CDR3 length: 17
D gene: TRBD2
V gene: TRBV4-3
J gene: TRBJ2-7
CDR3 DNA: TGCGCCAGCAGCACCCACCCACCTGGACTAGCGGGATACGAGCAGTACTTC
CDR3 protein: CASSTHPPGLAGYEQYF

clone size: many
CDR3 length: 11
D gene: NA
V gene: TRBV7-3
J gene: TRBJ2-1
CDR3 DNA: TGTGCCAGCAGCTTAGACCATGAGCAGTTCTTC
CDR3 protein: CASSLDHEQFF

clone size: NA
CDR3 length: 14
D gene: NA
V gene: TRBV12-3/TRBV12-4
J gene: TRBJ1-5
CDR3 DNA: TGTGCCAGCAGTTGGTTGGACAGCAATCAGCCCCAGCATTTT
CDR3 protein: CASSWLDSNQPQHF

clone size: many
CDR3 length: 15
D gene: TRBD1
V gene: TRBV7-2
J gene: TRBJ2-7
CDR3 DNA: TGTGCCAGCAGCGCCGGGACAGCCTACTCCTACGAGCAGTACTTC
CDR3 protein: CASSAGTAYSYEQYF

clone size: few
CDR3 length: 17
D gene: TRBD2
V gene: TRBV4-1
J gene: TRBJ2-2
CDR3 DNA: TGCGCCAGCAGCCGGACCCTTGGGCTAGCGGGCACCGGGGAGCTGTTTTTT
CDR3 protein: CASSRTLGLAGTGELFF

clone size: few
CDR3 length: 15
D gene: NA
V gene: TRBV4-2
J gene: TRBJ1-4
CDR3 DNA: TGTGCCAGCAACTCGGCAACGGCAACTAATGAAAAACTGTTTTTT
CDR3 protein: CASNSATATNEKLFF

clone size: NA
CDR3 length: 15
D gene: TRBD1
V gene: TRBV30
J gene: TRBJ2-4
CDR3 DNA: TGTGCCTGGAGTGTCGGGACAGGGGCTGTGAACATTCAGTACTTC
CDR3 protein: CAWSVGTGAVNIQYF

clone size: few
CDR3 length: 16
D gene: TRBD1
V gene: TRBV27
J gene: TRBJ1-5
CDR3 DNA: TGTGCCAGCAGCCCCGGACAGGGCAGTCGCAATCAGCCCCAGCATTTT
CDR3 protein: CASSPGQGSRNQPQHF

clone size: many
CDR3 length: 19
D gene: TRBD2
V gene: TRBV3-1
J gene: TRBJ2-1
CDR3 DNA: TGTGCCAGCAGCCAACGAAGCGTCGGGAGCGGACTAGCGGGGTTTGAGCAGTTCTTC
CDR3 protein: CASSQRSVGSGLAGFEQFF

clone size: NA
CDR3 length: 14
D gene: NA
V gene: TRBV12-3/TRBV12-4
J gene: TRBJ2-2
CDR3 DNA: TGTGCCAGCAGTTGGGGGGTCCGAACCGGGGAGCTGTTTTTT
CDR3 protein: CASSWGVRTGELFF

clone size: NA
CDR3 length: 13
D gene: TRBD1
V gene: TRBV7-9
J gene: TRBJ1-2
CDR3 DNA: TGTGCCAGCAGCCAAACAGGGGACTATGGCTACACCTTC
CDR3 protein: CASSQTGDYGYTF

clone size: NA
CDR3 length: 18
D gene: TRBD1
V gene: TRBV7-2
J gene: TRBJ1-2
CDR3 DNA: TGTGCCAGCAGCTTAGGGGGGACAGGGGCGCTCCTTAACTATGGCTACACCTTC
CDR3 protein: CASSLGGTGALLNYGYTF

clone size: NA
CDR3 length: 16
D gene: NA
V gene: TRBV23-1
J gene: TRBJ2-7
CDR3 DNA: TGCGCCAGCAGTCAGTGCGGGGGCCATAGCTCCTACGAGCAGTACTTC
CDR3 protein: CASSQCGGHSSYEQYF

clone size: NA
CDR3 length: 18
D gene: TRBD1
V gene: TRBV6-2/TRBV6-3
J gene: TRBJ2-3
CDR3 DNA: TGTGCCAGCAGTTATTCGCCCGGGACAGGGCGGGGGACAGATACGCAGTATTTT
CDR3 protein: CASSYSPGTGRGTDTQYF

clone size: many
CDR3 length: 14
D gene: TRBD1
V gene: TRBV4-3
J gene: TRBJ1-3
CDR3 DNA: TGCGCCAGCAGCCAGGACAGGGGGCTTAACACCATATATTTT
CDR3 protein: CASSQDRGLNTIYF

clone size: few
CDR3 length: 14
D gene: TRBD1
V gene: TRBV28
J gene: TRBJ1-1
CDR3 DNA: TGTGCCAGCAGTCGGTACAGGGGGGACACTGAAGCTTTCTTT
CDR3 protein: CASSRYRGDTEAFF

clone size: NA
CDR3 length: 13
D gene: TRBD1
V gene: TRBV24-1
J gene: TRBJ2-2
CDR3 DNA: TGTGCCTCAGGACAGGGGGCCACCGGGGAGCTGTTTTTT
CDR3 protein: CASGQGATGELFF

clone size: few
CDR3 length: 13
D gene: NA
V gene: TRBV2
J gene: TRBJ1-1
CDR3 DNA: TGTGCCAGCAGGACCGGACAGAACACTGAAGCTTTCTTT
CDR3 protein: CASRTGQNTEAFF

clone size: NA
CDR3 length: 13
D gene: NA
V gene: TRBV28
J gene: TRBJ1-5
CDR3 DNA: TGTGCCAGCAGTTTAGGAGGGCGTCAGCCCCAGCATTTT
CDR3 protein: CASSLGGRQPQHF

clone size: many
CDR3 length: 11
D gene: NA
V gene: TRBV20-1
J gene: TRBJ1-4
CDR3 DNA: TGCAGTGCAACCGGGCCCCGCGGACTGTTTTTT
CDR3 protein: CSATGPRGLFF

clone size: NA
CDR3 length: 14
D gene: NA
V gene: TRBV6-5
J gene: TRBJ1-1
CDR3 DNA: TGTGCCAGCAGATGGGGAGGGGAACTCGCTGAAGCTTTCTTT
CDR3 protein: CASRWGGELAEAFF

clone size: NA
CDR3 length: 13
D gene: NA
V gene: TRBV12-3/TRBV12-4
J gene: TRBJ2-5
CDR3 DNA: TGTGCCAGCACCCGACGAGCTCAAGAGACCCAGTACTTC
CDR3 protein: CASTRRAQETQYF

clone size: NA
CDR3 length: 14
D gene: TRBD1
V gene: TRBV7-2
J gene: TRBJ1-6
CDR3 DNA: TGTGCCAGCAGCTTAGCAGGGGGCAATTCACCCCTCCACTTT
CDR3 protein: CASSLAGGNSPLHF

clone size: few
CDR3 length: 14
D gene: NA
V gene: TRBV7-7
J gene: TRBJ2-3
CDR3 DNA: TGTGCTAGCAGCCAAGACAGGAGCACAGATACGCAGTATTTT
CDR3 protein: CASSQDRSTDTQYF

clone size: few
CDR3 length: 14
D gene: NA
V gene: TRBV12-3/TRBV12-4
J gene: TRBJ1-5
CDR3 DNA: TGTGCCAGCAGCCCGAGCGCCCGAGGTCAGCCCCAGCATTTT
CDR3 protein: CASSPSARGQPQHF

clone size: few
CDR3 length: 15
D gene: TRBD1
V gene: TRBV5-1
J gene: TRBJ1-1
CDR3 DNA: TGCGCCAGCAGCCCCAGGACAGGAGGGAACACTGAAGCTTTCTTT
CDR3 protein: CASSPRTGGNTEAFF

clone size: NA
CDR3 length: 15
D gene: NA
V gene: TRBV11-2
J gene: TRBJ2-2
CDR3 DNA: TGTGCCAGCAGCTTAGAACACCGAAACACCGGGGAGCTGTTTTTT
CDR3 protein: CASSLEHRNTGELFF

clone size: NA
CDR3 length: 15
D gene: NA
V gene: TRBV5-1
J gene: TRBJ2-7
CDR3 DNA: TGCGCCAGCAGCCCAGGGGGGTCCTCAGTTTACGAGCAGTACTTC
CDR3 protein: CASSPGGSSVYEQYF

clone size: NA
CDR3 length: 11
D gene: NA
V gene: TRBV12-3/TRBV12-4
J gene: TRBJ1-5
CDR3 DNA: TGTGCCAGCCTCCCTGATCAGCCCCAGCATTTT
CDR3 protein: CASLPDQPQHF

clone size: few
CDR3 length: 12
D gene: NA
V gene: TRBV20-1
J gene: TRBJ2-7
CDR3 DNA: TGCAGTGCACCTACCGACAGCTACGAGCAGTACTTC
CDR3 protein: CSAPTDSYEQYF